The 5 T cell receptor beta chains listed next were all sequenced from one sample in a study of T cell responses to AZD1222 COVID-19 vaccine. The data were produced by immunoSEQ multiplex PCR, yet TCRdb's version contains in-frame clones alone and is incomplete. Of over 85,000 clones in the sample, over 85% were seen once. The sequenced sample was peripheral blood, obtained on day 0 of AZD1222 vaccination. These receptors were collected from an adult in good health.

This clone was observed a single time. This rearrangement joins TRBV28 to TRBJ2-1, with D perhaps given as TRBD1 or TRBD2 (5 bases each). This CDR3 comprises 15 residues. V was cut by 3 bases and J by 4 bases, with 13 bases left in between. CDR1 is MDHEN and CDR2 is SYDVKM in the germline V gene. The CDR3, as DNA: TGTGCCAGCAGTTTTGGGACCTTAAAGTACAATGAGCAGTTCTTC. Translated: CASSFGTLKYNEQFF.

V is TRBV19 and J is TRBJ2-1; 8 bases match TRBD1. The germline gives CDR1 LNHDA, CDR2 SQIVND (reference sequence). J was trimmed by 3 bases and V by 5 bases; bases with no gene match: 6. This CDR3 region has 15 residues. The CDR3 loop reads CASSVDRVSYNEQFF. The CDR3 nucleotides read TGTGCCAGTAGTGTGGACAGGGTGAGCTACAATGAGCAGTTCTTC.

The table lists this clone with a few counts. The rearrangement uses TRBV18 and TRBJ1-6; 7 bases fit TRBD1. The V segment lost 4 bases and the J segment 5 bases; nucleotides outside the gene matches: 8. The length of the CDR3 is 16 residues. CDR1 is KGHSH and CDR2 is LQKENI in the germline V gene. CDR3 residues: CASSQFGTDNNSPLHF. The CDR3 bases are TGTGCCAGCTCACAATTTGGGACAGACAATAATTCACCCCTCCACTTT. Filled out from reference TRBV18 and TRBJ1-6, the complete variable domain reads NAGVMQNPRHLVRRRGQEARLRCSPMKGHSHVYWYRQLPEEGLKFMVYLQKENIIDESGMPKERFSAEFPKEGPSILRIQQVVRGDSAAYFCASSQFGTDNNSPLHFGNGTRLTVT.

The rearrangement joins TRBV6-5 to TRBJ2-7; D tentatively fits TRBD1 or TRBD2 (5 bases each). Per germline, CDR1 MNHEY and CDR2 SVGAGI. The CDR3 is 15 residues long. V lost 2 bases and J lost 3, with 14 bases in between. This chain's CDR3 is CASSYGSGPHYEQYF. CDR3 nucleotides: TGTGCCAGCAGTTACGGCTCGGGACCCCACTACGAGCAGTACTTC.

The V call is TRBV5-1, the J call TRBJ2-7; D unclear. Germline assignment: CDR1 SGHRS and CDR2 YFSETQ. The length of the CDR3 is 13 residues. V lost 4 bases to trimming and J lost 7 bases, with 15 bases between them. In nucleotides, the CDR3 is TGCGCCAGCAGCCCCGAGGTACCCCTGGAGCAGTACTTC. Translating it yields CASSPEVPLEQYF.